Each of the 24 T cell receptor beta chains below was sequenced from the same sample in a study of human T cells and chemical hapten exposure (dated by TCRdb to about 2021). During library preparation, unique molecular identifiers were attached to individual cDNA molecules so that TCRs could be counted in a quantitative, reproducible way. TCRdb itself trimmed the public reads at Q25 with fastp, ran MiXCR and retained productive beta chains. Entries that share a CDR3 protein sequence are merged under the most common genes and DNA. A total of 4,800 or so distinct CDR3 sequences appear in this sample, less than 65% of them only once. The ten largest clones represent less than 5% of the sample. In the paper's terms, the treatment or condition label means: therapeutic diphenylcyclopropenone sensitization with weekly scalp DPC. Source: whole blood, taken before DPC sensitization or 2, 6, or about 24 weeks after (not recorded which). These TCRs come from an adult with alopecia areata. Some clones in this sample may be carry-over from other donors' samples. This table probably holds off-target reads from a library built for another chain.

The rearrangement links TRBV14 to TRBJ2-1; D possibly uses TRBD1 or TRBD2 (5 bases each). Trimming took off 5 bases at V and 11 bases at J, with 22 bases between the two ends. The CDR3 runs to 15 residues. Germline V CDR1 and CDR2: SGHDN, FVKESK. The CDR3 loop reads CASSDSGTRKSKQFF. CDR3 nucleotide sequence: TGTGCCAGCAGCGACTCTGGGACGCGCAAAAGTAAGCAGTTCTTC.

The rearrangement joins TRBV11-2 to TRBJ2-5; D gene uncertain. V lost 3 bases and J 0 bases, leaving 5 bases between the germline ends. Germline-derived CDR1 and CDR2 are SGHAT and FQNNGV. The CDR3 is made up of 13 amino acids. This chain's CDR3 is CASSFRYQETQYF. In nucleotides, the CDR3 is TGTGCCAGCAGCTTTAGATACCAAGAGACCCAGTACTTC.

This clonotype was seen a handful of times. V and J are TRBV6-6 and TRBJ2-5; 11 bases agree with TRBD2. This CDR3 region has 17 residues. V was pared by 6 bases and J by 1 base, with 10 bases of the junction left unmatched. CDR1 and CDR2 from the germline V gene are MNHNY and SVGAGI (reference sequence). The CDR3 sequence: CASSLYRLAGRQETQYF. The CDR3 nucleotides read TGTGCCAGCAGCTTATACCGACTAGCGGGACGCCAAGAGACCCAGTACTTC.

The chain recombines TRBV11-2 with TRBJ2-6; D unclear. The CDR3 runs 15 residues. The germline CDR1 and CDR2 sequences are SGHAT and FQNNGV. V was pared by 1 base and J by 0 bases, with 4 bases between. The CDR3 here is CASSLASSGANVLTF. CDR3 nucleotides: TGTGCCAGCAGCTTAGCCAGCTCTGGGGCCAACGTCCTGACTTTC.

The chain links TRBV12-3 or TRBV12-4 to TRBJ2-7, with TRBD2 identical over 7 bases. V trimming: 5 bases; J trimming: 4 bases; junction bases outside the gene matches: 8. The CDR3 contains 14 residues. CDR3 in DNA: TGTGCCAGCAGTCCCGGGACTATTCCTTACGAGCAGTACTTC. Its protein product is CASSPGTIPYEQYF.

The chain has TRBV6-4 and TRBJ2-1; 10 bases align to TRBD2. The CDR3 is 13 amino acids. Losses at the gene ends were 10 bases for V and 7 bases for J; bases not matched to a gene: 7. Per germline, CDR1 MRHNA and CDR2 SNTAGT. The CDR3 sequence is CATSTSGSNEQFF. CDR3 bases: TGTGCCACTTCGACTAGCGGGTCGAATGAGCAGTTCTTC.

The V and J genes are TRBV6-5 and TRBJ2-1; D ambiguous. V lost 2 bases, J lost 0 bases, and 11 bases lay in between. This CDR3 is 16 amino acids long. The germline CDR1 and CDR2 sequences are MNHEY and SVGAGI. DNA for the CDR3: TGTGCCAGCAGTTACGAACCCCCAAGCTCCTACAATGAGCAGTTCTTC. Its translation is CASSYEPPSSYNEQFF.

This chain's CDR3 is CASSFDGFLYEQYF. CDR3 nucleotide sequence: TGTGCCAGCAGTTTTGACGGCTTCCTCTACGAGCAGTACTTC. The rearrangement joins TRBV27 to TRBJ2-7; the D is unclear. The CDR3 consists of 14 residues. Germline values: CDR1 MNHEY, CDR2 SMNVEV (reference sequence). Trimming shortened V by 3 bases and J by 3 bases, and 12 bases separated the two germline ends.

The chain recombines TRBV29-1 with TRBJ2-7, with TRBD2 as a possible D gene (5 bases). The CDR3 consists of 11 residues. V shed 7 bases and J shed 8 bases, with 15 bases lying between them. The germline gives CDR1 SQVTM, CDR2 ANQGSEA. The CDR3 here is CSAPEGGQQYF. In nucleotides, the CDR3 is TGCAGCGCCCCTGAAGGCGGGCAGCAGTACTTC.

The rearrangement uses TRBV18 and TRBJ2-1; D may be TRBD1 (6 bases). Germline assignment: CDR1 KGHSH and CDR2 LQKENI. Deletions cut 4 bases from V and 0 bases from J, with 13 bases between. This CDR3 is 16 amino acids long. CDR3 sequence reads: CASSLEQGSSYNEQFF. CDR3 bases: TGTGCCAGCTCACTAGAACAGGGTAGCTCCTACAATGAGCAGTTCTTC.

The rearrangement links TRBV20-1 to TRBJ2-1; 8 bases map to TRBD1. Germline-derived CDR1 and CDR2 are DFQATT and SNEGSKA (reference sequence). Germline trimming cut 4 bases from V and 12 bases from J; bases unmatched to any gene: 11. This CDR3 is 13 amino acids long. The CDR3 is CSATGGASSRQFF. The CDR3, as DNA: TGCAGTGCTACAGGGGGCGCAAGTTCGAGGCAGTTCTTC.

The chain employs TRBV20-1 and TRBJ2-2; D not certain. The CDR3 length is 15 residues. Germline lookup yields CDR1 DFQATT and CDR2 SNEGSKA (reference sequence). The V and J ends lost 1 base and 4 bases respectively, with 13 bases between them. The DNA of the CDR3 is TGCAGTGCTAGAGGGGCTGGCAGGACCACCGGGGAGCTGTTTTTT. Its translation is CSARGAGRTTGELFF.

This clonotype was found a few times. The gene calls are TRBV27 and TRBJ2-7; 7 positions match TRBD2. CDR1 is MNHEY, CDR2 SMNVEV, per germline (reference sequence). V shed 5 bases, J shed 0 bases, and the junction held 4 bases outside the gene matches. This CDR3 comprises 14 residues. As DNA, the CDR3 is TGTGCCAGCAGTGACGGGGGGAGCTCCTACGAGCAGTACTTC. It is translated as CASSDGGSSYEQYF.

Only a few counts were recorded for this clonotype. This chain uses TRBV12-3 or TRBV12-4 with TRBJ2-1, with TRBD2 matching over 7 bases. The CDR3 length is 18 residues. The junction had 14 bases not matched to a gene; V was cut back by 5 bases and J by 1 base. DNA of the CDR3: TGTGCCAGCAGTCCCGTCGGGACTACCGGAGCTTCCTACAATGAGCAGTTCTTC. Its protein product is CASSPVGTTGASYNEQFF.

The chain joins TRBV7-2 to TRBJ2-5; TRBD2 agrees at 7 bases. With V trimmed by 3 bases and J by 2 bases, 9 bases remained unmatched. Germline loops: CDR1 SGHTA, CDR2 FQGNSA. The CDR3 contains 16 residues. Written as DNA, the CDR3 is TGTGCCAGCAGCTTCAAGGGTAGCGGGTTACAAGAGACCCAGTACTTC. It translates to CASSFKGSGLQETQYF.

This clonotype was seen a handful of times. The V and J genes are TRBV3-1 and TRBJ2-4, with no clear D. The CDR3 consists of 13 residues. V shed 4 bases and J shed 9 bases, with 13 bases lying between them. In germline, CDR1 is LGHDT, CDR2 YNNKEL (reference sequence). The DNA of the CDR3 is TGTGCCAGCAGCCTTAACCCCCGACCCATTCAGTACTTC. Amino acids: CASSLNPRPIQYF.

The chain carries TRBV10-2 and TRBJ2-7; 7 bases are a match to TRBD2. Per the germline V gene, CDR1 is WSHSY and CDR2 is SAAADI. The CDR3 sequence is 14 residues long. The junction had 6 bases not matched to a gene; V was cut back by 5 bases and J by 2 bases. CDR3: CASSSWEGTYEQYF. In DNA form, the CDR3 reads TGCGCCAGCAGTTCATGGGAGGGAACCTACGAGCAGTACTTC.

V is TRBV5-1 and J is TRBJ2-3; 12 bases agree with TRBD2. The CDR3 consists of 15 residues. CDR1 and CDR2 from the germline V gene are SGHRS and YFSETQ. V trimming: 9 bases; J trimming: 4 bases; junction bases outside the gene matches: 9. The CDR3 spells CATTTSGSPADTQYF. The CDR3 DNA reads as TGCGCCACCACGACTAGCGGGAGTCCGGCAGATACGCAGTATTTT.

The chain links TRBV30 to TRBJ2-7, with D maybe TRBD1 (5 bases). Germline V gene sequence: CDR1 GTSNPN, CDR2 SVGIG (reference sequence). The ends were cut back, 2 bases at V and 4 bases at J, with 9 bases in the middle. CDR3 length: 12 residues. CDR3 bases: TGTGCCTGGAGTAATCAGGGTTACGAGCAGTACTTC. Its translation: CAWSNQGYEQYF.

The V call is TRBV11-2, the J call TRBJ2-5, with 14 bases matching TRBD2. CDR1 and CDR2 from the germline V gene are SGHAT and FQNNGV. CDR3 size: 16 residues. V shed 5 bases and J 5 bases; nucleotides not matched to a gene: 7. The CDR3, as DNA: TGTGCCAGCAGCAATGGGACTAGCGGGAGAGGGGAGACCCAGTACTTC. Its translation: CASSNGTSGRGETQYF. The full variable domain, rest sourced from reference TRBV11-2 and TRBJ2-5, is EAGVAQSPRYKIIEKRQSVAFWCNPISGHATLYWYQQILGQGPKLLIQFQNNGVVDDSQLPKDRFSAERLKGVDSTLKIQPAKLEDSAVYLCASSNGTSGRGETQYFGPGTRLLVL.

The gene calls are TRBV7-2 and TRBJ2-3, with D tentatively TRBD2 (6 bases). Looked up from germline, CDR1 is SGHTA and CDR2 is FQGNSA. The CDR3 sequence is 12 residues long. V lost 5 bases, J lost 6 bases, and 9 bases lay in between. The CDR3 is CASSRGVDTQYF. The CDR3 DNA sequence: TGTGCCAGCAGCCGCGGGGTGGATACGCAGTATTTT.

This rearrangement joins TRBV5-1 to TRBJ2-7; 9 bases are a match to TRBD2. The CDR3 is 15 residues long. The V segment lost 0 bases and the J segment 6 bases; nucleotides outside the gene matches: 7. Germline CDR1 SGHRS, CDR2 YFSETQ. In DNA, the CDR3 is TGCGCCAGCAGCTTGGATGGCGGGAGGGCCGCCGAGCAGTACTTC. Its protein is CASSLDGGRAAEQYF.

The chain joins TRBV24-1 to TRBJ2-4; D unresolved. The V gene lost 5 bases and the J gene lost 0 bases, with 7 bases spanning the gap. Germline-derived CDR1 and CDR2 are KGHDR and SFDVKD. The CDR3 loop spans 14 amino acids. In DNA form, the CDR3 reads TGTGCCACCAGTGGAACGGGAGCCAAAAACATTCAGTACTTC. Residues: CATSGTGAKNIQYF.

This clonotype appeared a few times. In DNA form, the CDR3 reads TGTGCCAGCAGTTTACCCAACACCGGGGAGCTGTTTTTT. Residues: CASSLPNTGELFF. The chain recombines TRBV12-3 or TRBV12-4 with TRBJ2-2; D is unclear. V lost 2 bases and J lost 2, with 3 bases in between. The CDR3 has 13 amino acids.